This TCR beta chain was recorded in a study of cytomegalovirus exposure and HLA in healthy donors. Broader study findings: Associated with cytomegalovirus, according to the listing, were 150 to 200 TCR beta chains. Sequencing likely caused a cluster of highly shared sequence variants.

Use of 60 Vbeta and 13 Jbeta primers characterized the PCR. Produced via immunoSEQ multiplex PCR; TCRdb's table is partial and in-frame only. The data contain roughly 130,000 clones, 75% to 85% of them singletons. Of note for this clone: Its specificity is not known.

This CDR3 region has 14 residues. V was pared by 5 bases and J by 3 bases, with 16 bases between. Germline V lookup: CDR1 GTSNPN, CDR2 SVGIG (reference sequence). The chain has TRBV30 and TRBJ1-2, with D perhaps matching TRBD1 (6 bases). The receptor comes from a middle-aged man in good health and CMV-seronegative. The sequenced sample consisted of PBMCs. The CDR3 DNA follows: TGTGCCTGGTCCCCGGGGGGCCAGGACTATGGCTACACCTTC. Its translation is CAWSPGGQDYGYTF.